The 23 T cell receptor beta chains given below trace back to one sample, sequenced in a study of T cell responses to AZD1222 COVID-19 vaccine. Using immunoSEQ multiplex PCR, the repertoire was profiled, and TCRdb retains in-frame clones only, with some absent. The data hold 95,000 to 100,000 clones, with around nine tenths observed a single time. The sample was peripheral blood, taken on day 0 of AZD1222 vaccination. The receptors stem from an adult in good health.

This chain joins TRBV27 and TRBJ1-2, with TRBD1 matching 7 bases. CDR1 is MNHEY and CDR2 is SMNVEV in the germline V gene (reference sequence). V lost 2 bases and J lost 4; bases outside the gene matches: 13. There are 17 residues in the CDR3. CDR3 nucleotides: TGTGCCAGCAGTTTAGTGTCCAGGGGGGAAGGTATCTATGGCTACACCTTC. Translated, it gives CASSLVSRGEGIYGYTF.

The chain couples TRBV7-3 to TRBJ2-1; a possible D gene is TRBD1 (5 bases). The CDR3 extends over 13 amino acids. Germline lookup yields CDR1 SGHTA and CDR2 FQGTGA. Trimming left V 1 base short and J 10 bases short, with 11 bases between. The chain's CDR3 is CASSLRDSGEQFF. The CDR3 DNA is TGTGCCAGCAGCTTAAGGGATTCAGGGGAGCAGTTCTTC.

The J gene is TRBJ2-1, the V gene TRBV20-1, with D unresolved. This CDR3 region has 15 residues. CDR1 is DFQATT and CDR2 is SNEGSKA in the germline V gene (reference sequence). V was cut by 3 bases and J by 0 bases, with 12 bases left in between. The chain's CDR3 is CSASGVTSSYNEQFF. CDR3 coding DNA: TGCAGTGCTAGTGGGGTCACGAGCTCCTACAATGAGCAGTTCTTC.

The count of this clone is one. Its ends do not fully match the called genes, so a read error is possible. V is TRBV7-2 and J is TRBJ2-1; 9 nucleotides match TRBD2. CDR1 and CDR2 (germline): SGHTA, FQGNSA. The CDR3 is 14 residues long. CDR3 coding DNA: TGTGCCAGCAGCGTAGCGGGGGCCTACAATGAGCAGTTCTTC. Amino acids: CASSVAGAYNEQFF.

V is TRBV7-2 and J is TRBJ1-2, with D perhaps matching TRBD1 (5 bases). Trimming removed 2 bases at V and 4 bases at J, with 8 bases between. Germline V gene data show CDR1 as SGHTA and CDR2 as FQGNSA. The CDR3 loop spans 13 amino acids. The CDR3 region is CASSLRRAYGYTF. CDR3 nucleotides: TGTGCCAGCAGCTTACGCAGGGCCTATGGCTACACCTTC. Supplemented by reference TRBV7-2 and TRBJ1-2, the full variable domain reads GAGVSQSPSNKVTEKGKDVELRCDPISGHTALYWYRQSLGQGLEFLIYFQGNSAPDKSGLPSDRFSAERTGGSVSTLTIQRTQQEDSAVYLCASSLRRAYGYTFGSGTRLTVV.

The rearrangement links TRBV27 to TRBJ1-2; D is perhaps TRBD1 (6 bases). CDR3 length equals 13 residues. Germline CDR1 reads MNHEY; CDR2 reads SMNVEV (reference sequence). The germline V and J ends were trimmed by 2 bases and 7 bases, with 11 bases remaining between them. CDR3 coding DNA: TGTGCCAGCAGTTTAGGTCAGGGGAGTGGCTACACCTTC. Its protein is CASSLGQGSGYTF.

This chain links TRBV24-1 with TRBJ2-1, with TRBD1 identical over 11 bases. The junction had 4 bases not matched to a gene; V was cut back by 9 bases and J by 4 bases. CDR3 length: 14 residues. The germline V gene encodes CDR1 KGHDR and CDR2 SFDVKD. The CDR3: CATGGTGGYNEQFF. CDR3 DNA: TGTGCCACCGGGGGGACAGGGGGTTACAATGAGCAGTTCTTC.

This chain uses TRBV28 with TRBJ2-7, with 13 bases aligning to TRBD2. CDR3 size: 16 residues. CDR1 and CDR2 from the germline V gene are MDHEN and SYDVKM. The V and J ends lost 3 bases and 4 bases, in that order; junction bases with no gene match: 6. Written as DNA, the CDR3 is TGTGCCAGCAGTTTCGGACTAGCGGGGGTACCTTACGAGCAGTACTTC. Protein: CASSFGLAGVPYEQYF.

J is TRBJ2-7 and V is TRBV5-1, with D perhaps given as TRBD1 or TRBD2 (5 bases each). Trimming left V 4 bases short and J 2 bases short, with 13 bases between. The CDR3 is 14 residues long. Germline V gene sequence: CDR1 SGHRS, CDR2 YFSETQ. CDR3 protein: CASSPEGFTYEQYF. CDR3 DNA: TGCGCCAGCAGCCCCGAGGGGTTTACCTACGAGCAGTACTTC.

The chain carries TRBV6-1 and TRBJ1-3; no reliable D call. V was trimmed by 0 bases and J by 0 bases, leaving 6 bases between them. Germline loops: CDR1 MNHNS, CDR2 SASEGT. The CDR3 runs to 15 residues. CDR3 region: CASSEARDSGNTIYF. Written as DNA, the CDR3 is TGTGCCAGCAGTGAAGCGAGGGACTCTGGAAACACCATATATTTT.

The CDR3 loop reads CASSLVGVGTEAFF. The CDR3 DNA reads TGTGCCAGCAGCTTAGTGGGGGTCGGAACTGAAGCTTTCTTT. The chain links TRBV7-9 to TRBJ1-1; D is perhaps TRBD1 (5 bases). Per the germline V gene, CDR1 is SEHNR and CDR2 is FQNEAQ (reference sequence). The CDR3 extends over 14 amino acids. Deletions cut 1 base from V and 5 bases from J, with 11 bases between. Complete variable domain (other parts from reference TRBV7-9 and TRBJ1-1): DTGVSQNPRHKITKRGQNVTFRCDPISEHNRLYWYRQTLGQGPEFLTYFQNEAQLEKSRLLSDRFSAERPKGSFSTLEIQRTEQGDSAMYLCASSLVGVGTEAFFGQGTRLTVV.

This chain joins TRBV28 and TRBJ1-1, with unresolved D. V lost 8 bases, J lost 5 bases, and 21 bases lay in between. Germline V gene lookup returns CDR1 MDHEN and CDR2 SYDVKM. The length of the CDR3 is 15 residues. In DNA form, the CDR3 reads TGTGCCAGCCTTATCTCCATCGCGGGAGGGACTGAAGCTTTCTTT. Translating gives CASLISIAGGTEAFF. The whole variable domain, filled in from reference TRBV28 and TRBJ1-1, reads DVKVTQSSRYLVKRTGEKVFLECVQDMDHENMFWYRQDPGLGLRLIYFSYDVKMKEKGDIPEGYSVSREKKERFSLILESASTNQTSMYLCASLISIAGGTEAFFGQGTRLTVV.

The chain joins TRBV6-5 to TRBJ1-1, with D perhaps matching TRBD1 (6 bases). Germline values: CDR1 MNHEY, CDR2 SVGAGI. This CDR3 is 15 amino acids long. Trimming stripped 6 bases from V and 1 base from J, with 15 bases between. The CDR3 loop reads CASSQNRASNTEAFF. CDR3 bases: TGTGCCAGCAGCCAAAACAGGGCTTCGAACACTGAAGCTTTCTTT.

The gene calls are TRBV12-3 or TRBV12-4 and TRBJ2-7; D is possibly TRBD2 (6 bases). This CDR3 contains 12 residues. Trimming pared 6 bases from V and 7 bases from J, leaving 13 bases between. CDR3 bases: TGTGCCAGCAGCCCGGGACTTGGGGAGCAGTACTTC. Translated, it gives CASSPGLGEQYF.

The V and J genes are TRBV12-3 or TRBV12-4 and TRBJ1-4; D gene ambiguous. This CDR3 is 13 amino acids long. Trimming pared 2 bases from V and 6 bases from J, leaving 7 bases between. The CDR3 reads CASSLRQDEKLFF. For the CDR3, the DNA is TGTGCCAGCAGTTTAAGGCAGGATGAAAAACTGTTTTTT.

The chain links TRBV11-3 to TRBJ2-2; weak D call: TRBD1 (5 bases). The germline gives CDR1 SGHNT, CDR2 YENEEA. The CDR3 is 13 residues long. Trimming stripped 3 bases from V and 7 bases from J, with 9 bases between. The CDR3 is CASSLTVRGELFF. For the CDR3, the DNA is TGTGCCAGCAGCTTGACAGTCCGCGGGGAGCTGTTTTTT.

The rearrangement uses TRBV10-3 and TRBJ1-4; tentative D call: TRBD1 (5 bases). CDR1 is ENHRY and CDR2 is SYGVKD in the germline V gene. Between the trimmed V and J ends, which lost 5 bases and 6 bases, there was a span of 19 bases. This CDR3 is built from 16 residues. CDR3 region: CAISSERGSNYEKLFF. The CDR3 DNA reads TGTGCCATCAGTAGCGAAAGGGGCAGTAACTATGAAAAACTGTTTTTT.

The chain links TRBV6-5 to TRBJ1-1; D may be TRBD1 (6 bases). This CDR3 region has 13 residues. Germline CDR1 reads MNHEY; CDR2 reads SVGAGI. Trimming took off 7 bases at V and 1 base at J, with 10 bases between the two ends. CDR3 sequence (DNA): TGTGCCAGCACAAGGGGGAGGAACACTGAAGCTTTCTTT. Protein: CASTRGRNTEAFF.

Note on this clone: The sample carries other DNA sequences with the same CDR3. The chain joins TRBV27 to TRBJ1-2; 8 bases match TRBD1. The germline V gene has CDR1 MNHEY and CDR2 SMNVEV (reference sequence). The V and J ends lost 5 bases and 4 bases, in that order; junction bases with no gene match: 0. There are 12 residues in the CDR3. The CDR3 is CASSGQGYGYTF. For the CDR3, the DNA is TGTGCCAGCAGTGGACAGGGCTATGGCTACACCTTC.

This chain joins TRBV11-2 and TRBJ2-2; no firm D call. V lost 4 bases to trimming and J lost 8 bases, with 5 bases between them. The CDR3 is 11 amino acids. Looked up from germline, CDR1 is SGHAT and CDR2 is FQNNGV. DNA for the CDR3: TGTGCCAGCAGCTCCCCAGGGGAGCTGTTTTTT. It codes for CASSSPGELFF.

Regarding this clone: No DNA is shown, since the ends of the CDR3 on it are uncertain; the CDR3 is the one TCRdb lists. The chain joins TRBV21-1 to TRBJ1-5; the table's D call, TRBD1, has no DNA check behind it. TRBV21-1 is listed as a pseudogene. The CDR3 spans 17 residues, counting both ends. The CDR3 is CASSKAFGVGADQPQHF.

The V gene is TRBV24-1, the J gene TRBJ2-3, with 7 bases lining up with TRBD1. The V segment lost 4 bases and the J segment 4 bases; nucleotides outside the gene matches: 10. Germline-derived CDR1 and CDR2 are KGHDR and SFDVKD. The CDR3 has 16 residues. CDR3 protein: CATSDPGSTGPDTQYF. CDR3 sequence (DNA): TGTGCCACCAGTGACCCTGGATCGACAGGGCCAGATACGCAGTATTTT.

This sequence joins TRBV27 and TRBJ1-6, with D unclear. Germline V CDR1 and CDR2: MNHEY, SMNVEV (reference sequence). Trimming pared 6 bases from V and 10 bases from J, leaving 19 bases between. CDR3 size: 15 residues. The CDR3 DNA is TGTGCCAGCAGCCAGAACGGCCGGCGGTCGTCACCCCTCCACTTT. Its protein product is CASSQNGRRSSPLHF.